The 14 T cell receptor beta chains presented below share a single source sample, sequenced in a study of shared clonotypes between healthy human individuals. The naive CD8 subset, CD45RO-negative cells positively selected for CCR7, excluded terminally differentiated effector memory CD45RA+ cells. TCRdb keeps only in-frame clones here, not all; method: immunoSEQ multiplex PCR. Altogether about 2.1 million clones are present, 93% being singletons, with the ten largest covering 1.5% to 2%. The material sequenced was naive CD8+ T cells from PBMCs. These receptors were collected from a man younger than 30 in good health. Some clones in this sample may be carry-over from other donors' samples.

The chain is built from TRBV15 and TRBJ2-7, with 9 bases matching TRBD1. This CDR3 comprises 14 residues. V lost 5 bases to trimming and J lost 3 bases; unmatched junction nucleotides: 5. The germline CDR1 and CDR2 sequences are LNHNV and YYDKDF (reference sequence). CDR3 in DNA: TGTGCCACCAGCCTGGGACAGGGAGACTACGAGCAGTACTTC. It is translated as CATSLGQGDYEQYF.

This chain joins TRBV28 and TRBJ2-7; 12 nucleotides agree with TRBD2. Losses at the gene ends were 5 bases for V and 3 bases for J; bases not matched to a gene: 5. This CDR3 contains 15 residues. Germline lookup yields CDR1 MDHEN and CDR2 SYDVKM. CDR3 nucleotide sequence: TGTGCCAGCAGTATTCAACTAGCGGGGGGCTACGAGCAGTACTTC. Translated, it gives CASSIQLAGGYEQYF. The full variable domain, with the rest looked up from reference TRBV28 and TRBJ2-7, is DVKVTQSSRYLVKRTGEKVFLECVQDMDHENMFWYRQDPGLGLRLIYFSYDVKMKEKGDIPEGYSVSREKKERFSLILESASTNQTSMYLCASSIQLAGGYEQYFGPGTRLTVT.

This chain connects TRBV28 to TRBJ1-3, with 9 bases matching TRBD1. CDR3 length: 18 residues. V was pared by 6 bases and J by 0 bases, with 12 bases of the junction left unmatched. Per the germline V gene, CDR1 is MDHEN and CDR2 is SYDVKM. In DNA, the CDR3 is TGTGCCAGCAGCACAGGGGGACAGGGTTGGGCCTCTGGAAACACCATATATTTT. This sequence encodes CASSTGGQGWASGNTIYF. The variable domain in full, with the rest retrieved from reference TRBV28 and TRBJ1-3, is DVKVTQSSRYLVKRTGEKVFLECVQDMDHENMFWYRQDPGLGLRLIYFSYDVKMKEKGDIPEGYSVSREKKERFSLILESASTNQTSMYLCASSTGGQGWASGNTIYFGEGSWLTVV.

Comment on this clone: Other DNA sequences within the sample encode an identical CDR3. V and J are TRBV27 and TRBJ2-7; D gene uncertain. This CDR3 is built from 13 residues. V was clipped by 2 bases and J by 2 bases, with 7 bases between them. Germline CDR1 and CDR2: MNHEY and SMNVEV (reference sequence). The DNA for the CDR3 is TGTGCCAGCAGTTTAAGGGCTACCTACGAGCAGTACTTC. It specifies CASSLRATYEQYF.

The J gene is TRBJ1-5, the V gene TRBV27; 7 bases are a match to TRBD1. V was clipped by 8 bases and J by 2 bases; unmatched bases: 12. The CDR3 length is 16 residues. Germline V gene data show CDR1 as MNHEY and CDR2 as SMNVEV (reference sequence). The DNA of the CDR3 is TGTGCCAGCGGAATGCGGGCAGGGGGTGGCAATCAGCCCCAGCATTTT. It yields the protein CASGMRAGGGNQPQHF.

V usage is TRBV10-3 and J usage is TRBJ1-1; TRBD1 might be the D (5 bases). V lost 5 bases and J 1 base, leaving 11 bases between the germline ends. The germline CDR1 and CDR2 sequences are ENHRY and SYGVKD. This CDR3 contains 14 residues. The DNA of the CDR3 is TGTGCCATCAGTCAAAGACAGAAGAACACTGAAGCTTTCTTT. It is translated as CAISQRQKNTEAFF.

The CDR3 sequence is CASSWVPPNTQYF. The CDR3 bases are TGTGCCAGCTCCTGGGTCCCTCCGAATACGCAGTATTTT. This chain uses TRBV27 with TRBJ2-3, with unresolved D. V shed 8 bases and J shed 7 bases, with 16 bases lying between them. This CDR3 comprises 13 residues. The germline gives CDR1 MNHEY, CDR2 SMNVEV (reference sequence).

The sample holds one count of this clone. The DNA of the CDR3 is TGCGCCAGCAGTGACCCGGACACGGCTGACACCTACGAGCAGTACTTC. Its protein is CASSDPDTADTYEQYF. This chain joins TRBV10-1 and TRBJ2-7; D perhaps matches TRBD1 (5 bases). Looked up from germline, CDR1 is WNHNN and CDR2 is SYGVQD (reference sequence). The V end lost 3 bases, the J end lost 2 bases, and 17 bases lay between the germline ends. The CDR3 consists of 16 residues.

This chain links TRBV7-2 with TRBJ2-7; D is unclear. V lost 3 bases to trimming and J lost 6 bases, with 15 bases between them. Germline CDR1 is SGHTA and CDR2 is FQGNSA. The CDR3 has 14 amino acids. In DNA, the CDR3 is TGTGCCAGCAGCTTGCATACTATGCCGAGCGAGCAGTACTTC. Translated: CASSLHTMPSEQYF.

The chain links TRBV4-1 to TRBJ1-1; TRBD1 matches at 7 bases. V lost 4 bases to trimming and J lost 2 bases; unmatched junction nucleotides: 4. The V gene's germline CDR1 is MGHRA and CDR2 YSYEKL. The CDR3 extends over 14 amino acids. CDR3 protein: CASSLGQSNTEAFF. CDR3 nucleotide sequence: TGCGCCAGCAGCCTGGGACAGTCAAACACTGAAGCTTTCTTT.

V and J are TRBV4-1 and TRBJ2-1, with D hard to call. The V gene's germline CDR1 is MGHRA and CDR2 YSYEKL. The V and J ends lost 1 base and 5 bases respectively, with 9 bases between them. This CDR3 region has 14 residues. DNA for the CDR3: TGCGCCAGCAGCCAAGTTGGTTTGGACAATGAGCAGTTCTTC. It yields the protein CASSQVGLDNEQFF.

The V and J genes are TRBV28 and TRBJ2-7, with no clear D. V lost 5 bases to trimming and J lost 0 bases, with 14 bases between them. The CDR3 extends over 15 amino acids. Germline V lookup: CDR1 MDHEN, CDR2 SYDVKM. The DNA of the CDR3 is TGTGCCAGCAGTCTCCCCCGGGCGATCTCCTACGAGCAGTACTTC. Protein: CASSLPRAISYEQYF.

This chain connects TRBV2 to TRBJ1-1; 8 bases match TRBD1. This CDR3 is 16 amino acids long. The junction had 14 bases not matched to a gene; V was cut back by 4 bases and J by 7 bases. Per the germline V gene, CDR1 is SNHLY and CDR2 is FYNNEI. The CDR3 region has the DNA TGTGCCAGCAGTGTCGAGTTGGCACAGGGGGAGGTTGAAGCTTTCTTT. It translates to CASSVELAQGEVEAFF.

V is TRBV25-1 and J is TRBJ2-1, with 13 bases matching TRBD2. J was trimmed by 11 bases and V by 0 bases; bases with no gene match: 4. The CDR3 extends over 15 amino acids. Germline lookup yields CDR1 MGHDK and CDR2 SYGVNS. CDR3 nucleotides: TGTGCCAGCAGTGAATATAGACTAGCGGGAGGCAAGCAGTTCTTC. Its translation is CASSEYRLAGGKQFF.